This T cell receptor beta chain was sequenced in a study of shared clonotypes between healthy human individuals. Study-wide findings and caveats: Having only a few donors restricted how much genetic and exposure-history diversity was captured. Clonotype sharing among donors, it was expected, would be affected by sequencing depth.

Concerning this clone itself: Its target is not known.

Profiled with immunoSEQ multiplex PCR; TCRdb holds only in-frame clones, not every one. The profile shows around 1.9 million clones, about 92% of them singletons. The CDR3 is 15 residues long. Germline V gene sequence: CDR1 SQVTM, CDR2 ANQGSEA. The junction had 8 bases not matched to a gene; V was cut back by 3 bases and J by 4 bases. Naive CD8 populations comprised CD45RO-negative cells positively selected for CCR7, excluding terminally differentiated effector memory CD45RA+ cells. Participating donors were healthy, HIV-negative adults free of recent acute infections or vaccinations. This sequence joins TRBV29-1 and TRBJ2-1, with 8 bases matching TRBD1. The sequence came from a man between 18 and 29 years old in good health. Some clones in this sample may be carry-over from other donors' samples. Source material: naive CD8+ T cells from PBMCs. CDR3 amino acids: CSVEQTGGFYNEQFF. The DNA of the CDR3 is TGCAGCGTTGAGCAAACAGGGGGGTTTTACAATGAGCAGTTCTTC.